Here is one T cell receptor beta chain with its context. With a J-beta primer mix and a sample-barcoded 5' primer, a second PCR ran 7 to 11 cycles. All cDNA molecules were each tagged by a template-switch adaptor with 12 random nucleotides. A single record per CDR3 protein comes from TCRdb applying MiXCR to the 5' RACE reads. The sample contains hundreds of thousands of distinct CDR3 sequences, around 25% of which appear only once. The V end was cut by 0 bases, the J end by 10 bases, with 12 bases between. From germline, CDR1 is DFQATT and CDR2 SNEGSKA (reference sequence). The CDR3 runs to 13 residues. This specimen comes from a study of blood T cells in healthy people across ages. The sample also formed part of further work on T cells of mothers and their children. This second study notes: The donors comprised about 6 children and their three healthy Caucasian mothers.

The V and J genes are TRBV20-1 and TRBJ1-4; D not certain. This TCR derives from a boy aged 5-17 years in good health. The sequenced sample consisted of blood. CDR3 DNA sequence: TGCAGTGCTAGAGAGGCCACTGAGGGAAAACTGTTTTTT. Its translation is CSAREATEGKLFF.